These 15 T cell receptor beta chains came from one sample sequenced in a study of blood T cell repertoires in COVID-19 (dated by TCRdb to about 2020). Receptor libraries were prepared by the immunoSEQ multiplex PCR assay. Drawn from immuneACCESS, this table holds only the in-frame rearrangements with V and J called that TCRdb kept. Clones are partly lost; checked studies trace under half to an unresolved V gene and leave the rest unexplained. The sample contains about 95,000 clones, roughly 81% of them found a single time. The ten top clones hold under 5% of the sample. Sequenced: peripheral blood. These receptors were obtained from an elderly man with COVID-19, enrolled during active disease.

V and J are TRBV11-3 and TRBJ1-1; 7 nucleotides agree with TRBD1. Looked up from germline, CDR1 is SGHNT and CDR2 is YENEEA. The CDR3 has 13 amino acids. The trim removed 7 bases at V and 4 bases at J, leaving 6 bases unmatched. The CDR3 region is CASKGARGTEAFF. The CDR3, as DNA: TGTGCCAGCAAGGGGGCGCGGGGCACTGAAGCTTTCTTT. Using reference TRBV11-3 and TRBJ1-1 for the parts outside the CDR3, the full variable domain is EAGVVQSPRYKIIEKKQPVAFWCNPISGHNTLYWYLQNLGQGPELLIRYENEEAVDDSQLPKDRFSAERLKGVDSTLKIQPAELGDSAVYLCASKGARGTEAFFGQGTRLTVV.

The rearrangement joins TRBV4-2 to TRBJ1-3; D is uncertain. The V end was cut by 0 bases, the J end by 2 bases, with 8 bases between. The germline V gene has CDR1 LGHNA and CDR2 YNFKEQ. The CDR3 length is 15 residues. CDR3 nucleotide sequence: TGTGCCAGCAGCCAAGAGGAGGTCCCTGGAAACACCATATATTTT. It specifies CASSQEEVPGNTIYF.

The chain joins TRBV29-1 to TRBJ2-7, with a weak D call TRBD1 (5 bases). CDR1 is SQVTM, CDR2 ANQGSEA, per germline. The CDR3 totals 12 residues. V was clipped by 5 bases and J by 0 bases, with 8 bases between them. This CDR3 reads CSVIGDSYEQYF. CDR3 sequence (DNA): TGCAGCGTTATAGGGGACTCCTACGAGCAGTACTTC.

The rearrangement links TRBV2 to TRBJ2-7; 7 bases are shared with TRBD2. Germline CDR1 and CDR2: SNHLY and FYNNEI. This CDR3 is 15 amino acids long. V lost 4 bases and J lost 2; bases outside the gene matches: 8. The CDR3 coding sequence is TGTGCCAGCAGTGTACGGGCGGGAGCGGCCTACGAGCAGTACTTC. Translation gives CASSVRAGAAYEQYF. The whole variable domain, remainder taken from reference TRBV2 and TRBJ2-7, is EPEVTQTPSHQVTQMGQEVILRCVPISNHLYFYWYRQILGQKVEFLVSFYNNEISEKSEIFDDQFSVERPDGSNFTLKIRSTKLEDSAMYFCASSVRAGAAYEQYFGPGTRLTVT.

The genes are TRBV19 and TRBJ1-5, with D possibly TRBD1 on 6 matching bases. V was clipped by 5 bases and J by 7 bases, with 12 bases between them. Per germline, CDR1 LNHDA and CDR2 SQIVND (reference sequence). The CDR3 runs 13 residues. CDR3 residues: CASSSQGKQPQHF. CDR3 bases: TGTGCCAGTAGTTCCCAGGGGAAACAGCCCCAGCATTTT.

The V call is TRBV6-5, the J call TRBJ1-1, with D possibly TRBD1 on 5 matching bases. CDR1 and CDR2 from the germline V gene are MNHEY and SVGAGI. The CDR3 runs 13 residues. V lost 2 bases and J lost 6, with 10 bases in between. CDR3 bases: TGTGCCAGCAGTTACAAGGGGATGGCTGAAGCTTTCTTT. Translating it yields CASSYKGMAEAFF.

This sequence joins TRBV15 and TRBJ1-3; 8 nucleotides agree with TRBD1. V lost 6 bases, J lost 0 bases, and 4 bases stayed unmatched. The length of the CDR3 is 15 residues. The germline V gene has CDR1 LNHNV and CDR2 YYDKDF (reference sequence). The CDR3 sequence: CATRRTGSSGNTIYF. The CDR3 bases are TGTGCCACCAGACGGACAGGGAGCTCTGGAAACACCATATATTTT.

The chain carries TRBV19 and TRBJ1-5; TRBD1 agrees at 9 bases. Germline V gene data show CDR1 as LNHDA and CDR2 as SQIVND (reference sequence). The CDR3 has 14 residues. Trimming removed 5 bases from V and 7 bases from J; junction bases left unmatched: 6. CDR3 nucleotides: TGTGCCAGTAGTGGGGGGACAGGGTCCCAGCCCCAGCATTTT. Translated: CASSGGTGSQPQHF.

The chain joins TRBV28 to TRBJ1-1; maybe TRBD1 (6 bases). Deletions cut 8 bases from V and 1 base from J, with 17 bases between. CDR1 is MDHEN, CDR2 SYDVKM, per germline. The CDR3 totals 15 residues. CDR3 sequence: CASQLPTGRNTEAFF. The CDR3 nucleotides read TGTGCCAGCCAACTTCCGACAGGCCGGAACACTGAAGCTTTCTTT.

The chain employs TRBV2 and TRBJ1-5; D call uncertain. The V end lost 7 bases, the J end lost 0 bases, and 13 bases lay between the germline ends. Germline V gene data show CDR1 as SNHLY and CDR2 as FYNNEI. The CDR3 sequence is 15 residues long. This chain's CDR3 is CASKSGSGSNQPQHF. The CDR3 nucleotides are TGTGCCAGCAAATCGGGGAGTGGTAGCAATCAGCCCCAGCATTTT.

The chain links TRBV28 to TRBJ2-5; D not resolved. The V gene lost 2 bases and the J gene lost 2 bases, with 15 bases spanning the gap. Looked up from germline, CDR1 is MDHEN and CDR2 is SYDVKM. This CDR3 spans 16 amino acids. CDR3 region: CASSLGHSNSQETQYF. In DNA form, the CDR3 reads TGTGCCAGCAGTTTAGGCCACAGTAATTCTCAAGAGACCCAGTACTTC.

V usage is TRBV29-1 and J usage is TRBJ1-2; a weak D match, TRBD1 (6 bases). V shed 3 bases and J shed 4 bases, with 21 bases lying between them. Per the germline V gene, CDR1 is SQVTM and CDR2 is ANQGSEA. CDR3 length: 16 amino acids. The CDR3 loop is CSVDSQGLSIGYGYTF. The CDR3 coding sequence is TGCAGCGTTGATTCTCAGGGGCTCTCCATAGGCTATGGCTACACCTTC. The full variable domain, in which reference TRBV29-1 and TRBJ1-2 provide the parts outside the CDR3, is SAVISQKPSRDICQRGTSLTIQCQVDSQVTMMFWYRQQPGQSLTLIATANQGSEATYESGFVIDKFPISRPNLTFSTLTVSNMSPEDSSIYLCSVDSQGLSIGYGYTFGSGTRLTVV.

This clone was recorded only once. This chain connects TRBV9 to TRBJ2-1, with TRBD2 identical over 10 bases. Germline V gene lookup returns CDR1 SGDLS and CDR2 YYNGEE. The ends lost 4 bases at V and 4 bases at J; junction bases unmatched: 5. CDR3 length: 15 residues. CDR3 nucleotides: TGTGCCAGCAGCCTCGGGACTAGCGAATACAATGAGCAGTTCTTC. It codes for CASSLGTSEYNEQFF.

The chain has TRBV4-3 and TRBJ1-2; possibly TRBD1 for D (5 bases). V gave up 1 base and J gave up 5 bases, with 14 bases separating them. The CDR3 extends over 15 amino acids. Germline V gene data show CDR1 as LGHNA and CDR2 as YSLEER. In DNA form, the CDR3 reads TGCGCCAGCAGCCAAGGTGGCAGGGCCCCGTATGGCTACACCTTC. Its translation is CASSQGGRAPYGYTF.

This clone was counted once. The chain links TRBV5-4 to TRBJ2-7; 8 bases fit TRBD2. The length of the CDR3 is 18 residues. The germline V gene has CDR1 SGHNT and CDR2 YYREEE (reference sequence). V gave up 4 bases and J gave up 0 bases; unmatched junction bases: 15. The CDR3 bases are TGTGCCAGCAGCAAATCCCCCCGGGGGGGGCCGGACTCCTACGAGCAGTACTTC. Translated, it gives CASSKSPRGGPDSYEQYF.